The next 19 T cell receptor beta chains were all read from a single sample in a study of T cell responses to AZD1222 COVID-19 vaccine. Using immunoSEQ multiplex PCR, the repertoire was profiled, and TCRdb retains in-frame clones only, with some absent. The sample holds some 84,000 clones, around 85% seen once. The specimen comprised peripheral blood, sampled 28 days after the second AZD1222 dose. The receptors stem from an adult who received the AZD1222 COVID-19 vaccine.

This clone has a single count. The rearrangement uses TRBV19 and TRBJ1-2; 10 nucleotides align to TRBD1. Germline trimming cut 5 bases from V and 7 bases from J; bases unmatched to any gene: 13. This CDR3 region has 16 residues. From germline, CDR1 is LNHDA and CDR2 SQIVND (reference sequence). The CDR3 DNA reads as TGTGCCAGTAGTTTTACCGGGACAGGGGATCCTAGTGGCTACACCTTC. As protein: CASSFTGTGDPSGYTF.

This clone was seen just once. This chain joins TRBV7-8 and TRBJ2-7; TRBD2 agrees at 7 bases. With V trimmed by 1 base and J by 7 bases, 4 bases remained unmatched. The CDR3 covers 13 residues. Germline CDR1 and CDR2: SGHVS and FQNEAQ. CDR3 sequence reads: CASSLVLGGEQYF. The CDR3 nucleotides read TGTGCCAGCAGCTTAGTCTTGGGGGGGGAGCAGTACTTC.

The rearrangement uses TRBV2 and TRBJ1-4; 7 bases agree with TRBD1. The germline gives CDR1 SNHLY, CDR2 FYNNEI. The CDR3 sequence is 14 residues long. The ends lost 6 bases at V and 8 bases at J; junction bases unmatched: 9. For the CDR3, the DNA is TGTGCCAGCAGGGCTGATTCAGGGGGGGAAAAACTGTTTTTT. This encodes CASRADSGGEKLFF. Using reference TRBV2 and TRBJ1-4 for the parts outside the CDR3, the full variable domain is EPEVTQTPSHQVTQMGQEVILRCVPISNHLYFYWYRQILGQKVEFLVSFYNNEISEKSEIFDDQFSVERPDGSNFTLKIRSTKLEDSAMYFCASRADSGGEKLFFGSGTQLSVL.

The rearrangement links TRBV28 to TRBJ2-5; TRBD1 might be the D (5 bases). V was cut by 6 bases and J by 3 bases, with 5 bases left in between. The CDR3 is made up of 11 amino acids. Germline V gene data show CDR1 as MDHEN and CDR2 as SYDVKM. CDR3 protein: CASRGEETQYF. Written as DNA, the CDR3 is TGTGCCAGCAGAGGGGAAGAGACCCAGTACTTC.

This sequence joins TRBV10-3 and TRBJ2-7; no clear D. Germline CDR1 and CDR2: ENHRY and SYGVKD. Trimming pared 3 bases from V and 4 bases from J, leaving 13 bases between. The length of the CDR3 is 14 residues. The CDR3 DNA sequence: TGTGCCATCAGTGAAGAAGGGTCGAATTACGAGCAGTACTTC. The encoded protein is CAISEEGSNYEQYF.

The V and J genes are TRBV21-1 and TRBJ2-5; the table's D call TRBD2 went unverified against the DNA. TRBV21-1 is a pseudogene. CDR3 size: 20 residues. CDR3 loop: CASSPKAQGRDSGAAETQYF. As DNA, the CDR3 is TGTGCCAGCAGTCCGAAGGCCCAGGGCCGGGACTCCGGGGCCGCAGAGACCCAGTACTTC.

The chain links TRBV24-1 to TRBJ2-3, with a weak D call TRBD1 (6 bases). V lost 6 bases, J lost 2 bases, and 14 bases lay in between. This CDR3 has 15 residues. Per germline, CDR1 KGHDR and CDR2 SFDVKD. CDR3 amino acids: CATSPQGSLTDTQYF. The CDR3 DNA reads TGTGCCACCAGTCCACAGGGTAGCCTCACAGATACGCAGTATTTT.

This chain links TRBV27 with TRBJ2-1, with D unresolved. V lost 5 bases and J lost 0, with 8 bases in between. The CDR3 has 14 residues. From germline, CDR1 is MNHEY and CDR2 SMNVEV (reference sequence). The CDR3 DNA follows: TGTGCCAGCAGTCCCAGTAGCTCCTACAATGAGCAGTTCTTC. As protein: CASSPSSSYNEQFF.

The DNA for the CDR3 is TGTGCCAGCAGGGGAAGCTATACAGGGAATTCACCCCTCCACTTT. Amino acid sequence: CASRGSYTGNSPLHF. The chain recombines TRBV2 with TRBJ1-6, with a possible D match to TRBD1 (6 bases). CDR1 and CDR2 (germline): SNHLY, FYNNEI. Trimming left V 6 bases short and J 7 bases short, with 16 bases between. This CDR3 is built from 15 residues.

The chain links TRBV10-3 to TRBJ1-5, with D maybe TRBD1 (5 bases). This CDR3 has 14 residues. CDR1 is ENHRY, CDR2 SYGVKD, per germline. V was pared by 0 bases and J by 9 bases, with 12 bases between. This chain's CDR3 is CAISESRDLGPQHF. In DNA, the CDR3 is TGTGCCATCAGTGAGTCCAGGGACCTCGGGCCCCAGCATTTT.

The chain couples TRBV9 to TRBJ1-1; D may be TRBD1 (6 bases). The germline gives CDR1 SGDLS, CDR2 YYNGEE. This CDR3 is built from 13 residues. Deletions cut 1 base from V and 4 bases from J, with 8 bases between. CDR3 coding DNA: TGTGCCAGCAGCGTAACCAGGGGCACTGAAGCTTTCTTT. Encoded protein: CASSVTRGTEAFF.

This chain uses TRBV7-2 with TRBJ1-4, with D maybe TRBD1 (5 bases). CDR3 length: 17 amino acids. Trimming removed 1 base from V and 2 bases from J, with 14 bases in between. CDR1 and CDR2 from the germline V gene are SGHTA and FQGNSA. The CDR3 DNA reads TGTGCCAGCAGCTTAGGACGGTGGGGGTCTACTAATGAAAAACTGTTTTTT. Translated: CASSLGRWGSTNEKLFF.

V is TRBV27 and J is TRBJ2-1, with D hard to call. The V end lost 5 bases, the J end lost 7 bases, and 12 bases lay between the germline ends. CDR1 and CDR2 (germline): MNHEY, SMNVEV (reference sequence). The CDR3 sequence is 13 residues long. In DNA, the CDR3 is TGTGCCAGCAGTCGTCCGACGGTAAATGAGCAGTTCTTC. Protein: CASSRPTVNEQFF.

This chain uses TRBV19 with TRBJ1-3; D is ambiguous. The germline gives CDR1 LNHDA, CDR2 SQIVND (reference sequence). Trimming left V 1 base short and J 4 bases short, with 11 bases between. The CDR3 is 15 residues long. CDR3 nucleotides: TGTGCCAGTAGTATAGCGGGCGTGTTCGGAAACACCATATATTTT. This translates into CASSIAGVFGNTIYF.

The gene calls are TRBV20-1 and TRBJ1-6, with 9 nucleotides matching TRBD1. The CDR3 is 17 amino acids. With V trimmed by 4 bases and J by 5 bases, 12 bases remained unmatched. The germline V gene encodes CDR1 DFQATT and CDR2 SNEGSKA (reference sequence). CDR3 protein: CSATDRGQGGDNSPLHF. The DNA of the CDR3 is TGCAGTGCTACTGACCGGGGACAGGGCGGAGATAATTCACCCCTCCACTTT.

The chain carries TRBV9 and TRBJ1-1; D unresolved. Germline assignment: CDR1 SGDLS and CDR2 YYNGEE. V dropped 4 bases and J dropped 7 bases, with 14 bases sitting between them. The CDR3 has 13 amino acids. Here the CDR3 reads CASSPRTWGEAFF. Here the CDR3 DNA reads TGTGCCAGCAGCCCCCGGACTTGGGGTGAAGCTTTCTTT.

This clone was found once. This chain uses TRBV5-8 with TRBJ2-7; D ambiguous. The CDR3 totals 10 residues. Germline CDR1 and CDR2: SGHTS and YDEGEE. V lost 1 base to trimming and J lost 6 bases, with 2 bases between them. The CDR3 here is CASSLIEQYV. Written as DNA, the CDR3 is TGTGCCAGCAGCTTGATCGAGCAGTACGTC.

The V call is TRBV4-3, the J call TRBJ2-1; 9 positions agree with TRBD2. CDR1 LGHNA and CDR2 YSLEER come from the germline V gene. CDR3 length equals 15 residues. Unmatched junction bases numbered 5, after V lost 6 bases and J lost 2 bases. CDR3: CASSDLAGPYNEQFF. The CDR3 nucleotides read TGCGCCAGCAGTGATCTAGCGGGGCCCTACAATGAGCAGTTCTTC.

The chain combines TRBV11-3 with TRBJ1-2; 9 nucleotides match TRBD1. Unmatched junction bases numbered 2, after V lost 5 bases and J lost 4 bases. Germline V gene data show CDR1 as SGHNT and CDR2 as YENEEA. The length of the CDR3 is 13 residues. The CDR3 nucleotides are TGTGCCAGCAGCCCACAGGGGGCCTATGGCTACACCTTC. This translates into CASSPQGAYGYTF. Using reference TRBV11-3 and TRBJ1-2 for the parts outside the CDR3, the full variable domain is EAGVVQSPRYKIIEKKQPVAFWCNPISGHNTLYWYLQNLGQGPELLIRYENEEAVDDSQLPKDRFSAERLKGVDSTLKIQPAELGDSAVYLCASSPQGAYGYTFGSGTRLTVV.